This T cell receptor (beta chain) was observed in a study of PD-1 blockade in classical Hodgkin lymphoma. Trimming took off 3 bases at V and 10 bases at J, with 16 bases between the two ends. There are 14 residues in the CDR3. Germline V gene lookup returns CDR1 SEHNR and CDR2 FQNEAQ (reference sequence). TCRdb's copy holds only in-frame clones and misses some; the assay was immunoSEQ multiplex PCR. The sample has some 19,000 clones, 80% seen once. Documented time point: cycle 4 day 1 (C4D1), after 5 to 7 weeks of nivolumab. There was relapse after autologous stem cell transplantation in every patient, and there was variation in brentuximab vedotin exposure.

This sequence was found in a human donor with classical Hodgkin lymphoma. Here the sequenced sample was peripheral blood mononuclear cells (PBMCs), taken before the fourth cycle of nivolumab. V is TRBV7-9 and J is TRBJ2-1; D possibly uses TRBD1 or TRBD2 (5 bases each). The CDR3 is CASSFRDLGEEQFF. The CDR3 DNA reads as TGTGCCAGCAGCTTCAGGGACCTGGGGGAGGAGCAGTTCTTC.